What follows are 27 T cell receptor beta chains derived from one specimen sequenced in a study of T cell repertoires in cytomegalovirus infection. TCRdb reanalysed the reads using MiXCR and keeps one entry per CDR3 protein. The sample lists 200,000 to 250,000 distinct CDR3 sequences; roughly 22% were seen once. Sequencing was done on a sample of CD8+ T cells from PBMCs. The origin of the receptors is a human donor in good health (CMV status not recorded). Some clones in this sample may be carry-over from other donors' samples.

A few counts support this clonotype. The chain recombines TRBV7-9 with TRBJ1-2, with D unclear. The CDR3 length is 13 residues. Germline V CDR1 and CDR2: SEHNR, FQNEAQ (reference sequence). Trimming removed 0 bases from V and 6 bases from J, with 8 bases in between. This CDR3 is CASSLAGGDGYTF. The CDR3 coding sequence is TGTGCCAGCAGCTTAGCGGGTGGGGATGGCTACACCTTC.

The chain is built from TRBV28 and TRBJ1-4; D is undetermined. Germline V gives CDR1 MDHEN, CDR2 SYDVKM. V lost 3 bases to trimming and J lost 8 bases, with 7 bases between them. The CDR3 is 12 residues long. CDR3 residues: CASSLGKEKLFF. CDR3 nucleotide sequence: TGTGCCAGCAGTTTGGGAAAAGAAAAACTGTTTTTT.

This clonotype was counted a single time. The gene calls are TRBV2 and TRBJ2-1; 12 positions agree with TRBD1. The CDR3 length is 15 residues. Germline values: CDR1 SNHLY, CDR2 FYNNEI. V lost 3 bases to trimming and J lost 9 bases; unmatched junction nucleotides: 6. CDR3 coding DNA: TGTGCCAGCAGTGATAGGGACAGGGGGCTTCGTGAGCAGTTCTTC. It yields the protein CASSDRDRGLREQFF. The whole variable domain, filled in from reference TRBV2 and TRBJ2-1, reads EPEVTQTPSHQVTQMGQEVILRCVPISNHLYFYWYRQILGQKVEFLVSFYNNEISEKSEIFDDQFSVERPDGSNFTLKIRSTKLEDSAMYFCASSDRDRGLREQFFGPGTRLTVL.

This clonotype appeared a single time. DNA for the CDR3: TGTGCCAGCAGGCGGACTCATGGCGCCACAGATACGCAGTATTTT. This sequence encodes CASRRTHGATDTQYF. This sequence joins TRBV12-3 or TRBV12-4 and TRBJ2-3; perhaps TRBD2 as D (5 bases). V dropped 6 bases and J dropped 2 bases, with 15 bases sitting between them. CDR3 length: 15 amino acids.

The V and J genes are TRBV7-2 and TRBJ2-5; D is ambiguous. Germline assignment: CDR1 SGHTA and CDR2 FQGNSA. Trimming took 0 bases from V and 3 from J, leaving 8 bases between them. This CDR3 comprises 14 residues. For the CDR3, the DNA is TGTGCCAGCAGCTTAGCGCCAGAAAAAGAGACCCAGTACTTC. This translates into CASSLAPEKETQYF.

The rearrangement joins TRBV2 to TRBJ1-5; D gene uncertain. Trimming cost V 5 bases and J 5 bases, with 10 bases left between them. The length of the CDR3 is 13 residues. Germline V gene lookup returns CDR1 SNHLY and CDR2 FYNNEI. The CDR3 loop reads CASSSTWDQPQHF. Written as DNA, the CDR3 is TGTGCCAGCAGTTCAACTTGGGATCAGCCCCAGCATTTT.

This clonotype was found once. This chain uses TRBV20-1 with TRBJ2-3; 9 bases map to TRBD2. With V trimmed by 1 base and J by 6 bases, 8 bases remained unmatched. The length of the CDR3 is 15 residues. Germline V gene data show CDR1 as DFQATT and CDR2 as SNEGSKA (reference sequence). CDR3 sequence reads: CSARVRAGGRDTQYF. The CDR3 DNA reads as TGCAGTGCTAGAGTGAGAGCGGGGGGCCGGGATACGCAGTATTTT.

This clonotype was seen many times. The DNA of the CDR3 is TGTGCCAGCAGTCCGGTAGCGGACCCCCACGGGGAGACCCAGTACTTC. Translation gives CASSPVADPHGETQYF. V usage is TRBV28 and J usage is TRBJ2-5; weak D call: TRBD2 (6 bases). Germline V gene sequence: CDR1 MDHEN, CDR2 SYDVKM. The CDR3 has 16 residues. V was trimmed by 5 bases and J by 5 bases, leaving 21 bases between them.

In this sample, this clonotype turned up a few times. CDR3 in DNA: TGTGCCTGGAGTGGGTGGCGGGGAAAGACCTACGAGCAGTACTTC. It yields the protein CAWSGWRGKTYEQYF. This chain connects TRBV30 to TRBJ2-7; TRBD2 is a possible D gene (6 bases). V was pared by 1 base and J by 2 bases, with 15 bases between. This CDR3 contains 15 residues. CDR1 and CDR2 from the germline V gene are GTSNPN and SVGIG (reference sequence). The variable domain in full, with the rest retrieved from reference TRBV30 and TRBJ2-7, is SQTIHQWPATLVQPVGSPLSLECTVEGTSNPNLYWYRQAAGRGLQLLFYSVGIGQISSEVPQNLSASRPQDRQFILSSKKLLLSDSGFYLCAWSGWRGKTYEQYFGPGTRLTVT.

The chain uses TRBV4-1 and TRBJ2-7; a weak D match, TRBD1 (6 bases). V was clipped by 3 bases and J by 2 bases, with 14 bases between them. The germline V gene encodes CDR1 MGHRA and CDR2 YSYEKL. This CDR3 is built from 15 residues. CDR3: CASSQTGPGTYEQYF. The CDR3 bases are TGCGCCAGCAGCCAGACAGGCCCTGGAACCTACGAGCAGTACTTC.

This clonotype was found once. The rearrangement uses TRBV4-1 and TRBJ2-1, with D tentatively TRBD2 (5 bases). CDR3 size: 14 residues. V was cut by 8 bases and J by 2 bases, with 13 bases left in between. Germline V gene lookup returns CDR1 MGHRA and CDR2 YSYEKL. The CDR3 loop reads CASQSPGTYNEQFF. CDR3 in DNA: TGCGCCAGCCAATCTCCGGGGACCTACAATGAGCAGTTCTTC.

This chain connects TRBV11-1 to TRBJ2-1, with D hard to call. V lost 5 bases, J lost 4 bases, and 9 bases lay in between. Germline loops: CDR1 SGHAT, CDR2 FQDESV (reference sequence). The length of the CDR3 is 13 residues. Here the CDR3 reads CASSLQNYNEQFF. For the CDR3, the DNA is TGTGCCAGCAGCCTCCAAAATTACAATGAGCAGTTCTTC.

This clonotype has just a few counts. The rearrangement links TRBV7-9 to TRBJ2-1, with 9 positions matching TRBD1. This CDR3 has 16 amino acids. In germline, CDR1 is SEHNR, CDR2 FQNEAQ (reference sequence). With V trimmed by 5 bases and J by 0 bases, 5 bases remained unmatched. In DNA form, the CDR3 reads TGTGCCAGCAGCCCCGGGACAGGGAACTCCTACAATGAGCAGTTCTTC. It codes for CASSPGTGNSYNEQFF.

The sample holds many counts of this clonotype. This chain uses TRBV12-3 or TRBV12-4 with TRBJ2-2; D may be TRBD1 or TRBD2 (6 bases each). The ends were cut back, 6 bases at V and 5 bases at J, with 19 bases in the middle. The CDR3 covers 16 residues. CDR3 sequence (DNA): TGTGCCAGCAGCCCTCCCCGGGGGCGCGGGACCGGGGAGCTGTTTTTT. This gives the protein CASSPPRGRGTGELFF.

This clonotype occurred a few times. V is TRBV7-9 and J is TRBJ2-1; TRBD1 agrees at 10 bases. There are 16 residues in the CDR3. CDR1 is SEHNR, CDR2 FQNEAQ, per germline (reference sequence). Germline trimming cut 5 bases from V and 6 bases from J; bases unmatched to any gene: 10. The CDR3 DNA sequence: TGTGCCAGCAGCCCGTACCGGGACAGGGGTTTCAATGAGCAGTTCTTC. It translates to CASSPYRDRGFNEQFF.

This clonotype was counted at least ten times. The chain combines TRBV7-2 with TRBJ2-7; TRBD1 aligns across 7 bases. CDR1 and CDR2 (germline): SGHTA, FQGNSA. This CDR3 region has 13 residues. V shed 8 bases, J shed 5 bases, and the junction held 9 bases outside the gene matches. The CDR3 region has the DNA TGTGCCAGCCGAGGGACAGCTGCCGACGAGCAGTACTTC. Translation: CASRGTAADEQYF.

V gene TRBV14 combines with J gene TRBJ2-7; D may be TRBD2 (5 bases). The CDR3 is 16 amino acids. Germline-derived CDR1 and CDR2 are SGHDN and FVKESK. The germline V and J ends were trimmed by 0 bases and 0 bases, with 12 bases remaining between them. The CDR3 here is CASSQDDGVLSYEQYF. CDR3 bases: TGTGCCAGCAGCCAAGATGACGGGGTCCTCTCCTACGAGCAGTACTTC.

This clonotype was observed a single time. The chain combines TRBV10-3 with TRBJ2-1, with 11 bases identical to TRBD2. In germline, CDR1 is ENHRY, CDR2 SYGVKD. This CDR3 has 15 amino acids. V was pared by 7 bases and J by 4 bases, with 6 bases of the junction left unmatched. Written as DNA, the CDR3 is TGTGCCATCAAGACCGGGACTAGCGGTTACAATGAGCAGTTCTTC. Translating it yields CAIKTGTSGYNEQFF.

This clonotype has just one count. The junction does not match germline at one end; this may be a read error. CDR3 nucleotide sequence: TGTGCCAGCAGCCAAGATCTGACTAGCGGGGGCGCATACCAAGAGACCCAGTACTTC. This gives the protein CASSQDLTSGGAYQETQYF. V and J are TRBV4-1 and TRBJ2-5, with 12 positions matching TRBD2. From germline, CDR1 is MGHRA and CDR2 YSYEKL. The CDR3 has 19 residues.

This clonotype was seen more than once but under ten times. For the CDR3, the DNA is TGTGCCAGCAGCCCGTTTACAGTGGGGTACAATGAGCAGTTCTTC. Protein sequence: CASSPFTVGYNEQFF. The chain joins TRBV7-3 to TRBJ2-1; no reliable D call. The ends were cut back, 5 bases at V and 4 bases at J, with 15 bases in the middle. This CDR3 region has 15 residues. The germline V gene encodes CDR1 SGHTA and CDR2 FQGTGA.

This clonotype appeared many times. The chain employs TRBV7-2 and TRBJ2-7; 10 bases line up with TRBD2. This CDR3 comprises 16 residues. Germline V gives CDR1 SGHTA, CDR2 FQGNSA. V shed 5 bases and J 1 base; nucleotides not matched to a gene: 8. CDR3 bases: TGTGCCAGCAGCGGTGGACTAGCGGACATTTCCTACGAGCAGTACTTC. It codes for CASSGGLADISYEQYF.

The chain has TRBV6-5 and TRBJ1-5, with 9 bases identical to TRBD1. The ends lost 3 bases at V and 0 bases at J; junction bases unmatched: 9. Germline V gene sequence: CDR1 MNHEY, CDR2 SVGAGI. This CDR3 contains 18 residues. The CDR3 protein is CASSYPDRGSNSNQPQHF. CDR3 coding DNA: TGTGCCAGCAGTTATCCCGACAGGGGGAGTAATAGCAATCAGCCCCAGCATTTT.

The sample holds many counts of this clonotype. The chain carries TRBV7-9 and TRBJ1-3; D may be TRBD1 (5 bases). The V end was cut by 4 bases, the J end by 2 bases, with 12 bases between. The CDR3 runs 15 residues. CDR1 SEHNR and CDR2 FQNEAQ come from the germline V gene (reference sequence). This chain's CDR3 is CASSYTGTAGNTIYF. For the CDR3, the DNA is TGTGCCAGCAGCTACACCGGGACGGCTGGAAACACCATATATTTT. Supplemented by reference TRBV7-9 and TRBJ1-3, the full variable domain reads DTGVSQNPRHKITKRGQNVTFRCDPISEHNRLYWYRQTLGQGPEFLTYFQNEAQLEKSRLLSDRFSAERPKGSFSTLEIQRTEQGDSAMYLCASSYTGTAGNTIYFGEGSWLTVV.

The chain carries TRBV7-9 and TRBJ2-4; 9 bases align to TRBD1. The CDR3 is 14 amino acids. Germline values: CDR1 SEHNR, CDR2 FQNEAQ (reference sequence). V lost 5 bases to trimming and J lost 6 bases; unmatched junction nucleotides: 5. As DNA, the CDR3 is TGTGCCAGCAGCCAACAGGGGGCAGGAAACATTCAGTACTTC. This gives the protein CASSQQGAGNIQYF.

Comments on this clonotype: This may come from a read error, since a much larger clone is one base off. CDR3 sequence: CASNATGGTNEKLFF. The CDR3 bases are TGTGCCAGCAACGCAACAGGGGGAACTAATGAAAAACTGTTTTTT. The chain joins TRBV7-2 to TRBJ1-4, with TRBD1 identical over 8 bases. CDR1 and CDR2 from the germline V gene are SGHTA and FQGNSA. The junction had 5 bases not matched to a gene; V was cut back by 7 bases and J by 1 base. The CDR3 extends over 15 amino acids.

The sample holds many counts of this clonotype. V is TRBV6-6 and J is TRBJ2-2, with a possible D match to TRBD1 (6 bases). Germline V gives CDR1 MNHNY, CDR2 SVGAGI (reference sequence). This CDR3 is built from 11 residues. V lost 7 bases to trimming and J lost 13 bases, with 13 bases between them. The CDR3 region has the DNA TGTGCCAGCACCCTAGACAGGACGCTGTTTTTT. It yields the protein CASTLDRTLFF.

This clonotype was seen a few times. The chain employs TRBV28 and TRBJ2-7, with a weak D call TRBD2 (5 bases). V was cut by 10 bases and J by 2 bases, with 6 bases left in between. This CDR3 is built from 10 residues. Germline values: CDR1 MDHEN, CDR2 SYDVKM. CDR3 region: CATGTYEQYF. The CDR3 DNA is TGTGCCACCGGGACCTACGAGCAGTACTTC.